This T cell receptor (beta chain) emerged from a study of blood T cell repertoires in COVID-19 (dated by TCRdb to about 2020). Regarding the research as a whole: The collaborator samples originated in the United States, Italy and Spain and spanned the acute and convalescent phases of COVID-19. The sample metadata nearly always contained a de-identified subject ID, COVID-19 status, age in years and sex. Deeply sampled blood TCRbeta repertoires from subjects exposed to, actively infected with, or recovered from COVID-19 were included in the dataset. Where available, HLA class I and class II types were taken from metadata supplied by the sample provider and were not determined by assay-based typing. The repertoires were made available in a free public database intended to serve as a resource for research on the immune response to SARS-CoV-2. The material from the prospective study consisted of cDNA or gDNA derived from T cells, B-cell-depleted T cells, or PBMCs. The samples were drawn from two sources: the first 160 participants of the ongoing ImmuneRACE study, and fewer than 1,500 subjects contributed by 6 global collaborators.

V is clipped by 8 bases and J by 2 bases, and the sequence between their germline boundaries is 10 bases long. In the germline V gene, CDR1 corresponds to SGHNT and CDR2 to YENEEA. The CDR3 has 14 amino acids, counting the end cysteine and phenylalanine. The sequence is cut down to CDR3 DNA, 42 bases in frame from base 1. With respect to this clone: What this receptor recognizes is not known. No base quality values were provided; no much bigger clone lies one nucleotide off.

What the study reported, not specific to this receptor: Clinical and demographic metadata were provided uncurated, with the amount varying by source and participant.

TCRbeta CDR3 regions were amplified from genomic DNA by means of the immunoSEQ Assay, a bias-controlled multiplex PCR. The paper's data handling went like this. Within the assay, amplification of reference gene primers was used to estimate how many nucleated cells each sample contained. To quantify the absolute abundance of each unique TCRbeta CDR3 rearrangement, sequence reads were collapsed and filtered. Productive Simpson clonality was computed per sample as the square root of Simpson's diversity index over productive rearrangements. The table comes from immuneACCESS by way of TCRdb, which keeps in-frame sequences with V and J called. Part of the clones is missing from these tables; in studies checked, under half for an unresolved V gene and the rest for unknown reasons. V, J and clone size derive from that table, while D and trimming were established from the DNA sequence. The sample table records approximately 250,000 clones; around 84% of these occur just once. The ten largest clones represent roughly 5% of the sample.

At one collaborating source in Seattle, patients were enrolled during active infection and were followed longitudinally through the course of disease. Whole blood was collected in K2EDTA tubes by collaborating institutions according to the institutions' own protocols. For TCRbeta analysis, collaborators shipped samples as frozen whole blood, isolated PBMCs, or DNA extracted from either of those sample types. The sequence joins TRBV11-3 to TRBJ2-6, and possibly TRBD1, on 5 matching bases. Sequencing used peripheral blood. The sequence was collected from a woman aged 55-70 years with COVID-19, enrolled during active disease. The DNA sequence is TGTGCCAGCGCTGGCAGGGCTGGGGCCAACGTCCTGACTTTC. Translation gives CASAGRAGANVLTF.